The sequence of this T cell receptor beta chain was determined in a study of CD8 T cells in Susac syndrome. TEMRA cells were FACS-enriched, unlike CD8+ and CD4+ T cells, which were negatively isolated. The germline V and J ends were trimmed by 5 bases and 4 bases, with 18 bases remaining between them. The CDR3 consists of 14 residues. Germline loops: CDR1 DFQATT, CDR2 SNEGSKA (reference sequence). The RNA input was roughly 0.45 to 1 ug, and it was reverse transcribed with random hexamers. TCRdb reprocessed the immunoSEQ multiplex PCR reads with MiXCR, giving one entry per CDR3 protein. The sample yields 230,000 or so distinct CDR3 sequences, 95% seen once.

The sequence was obtained from a human donor with multiple sclerosis. The chain uses TRBV20-1 and TRBJ2-7; weak D call: TRBD2 (7 bases). Sequencing was carried out using CD4+ T cells from PBMCs. The CDR3 nucleotides read TGCAGTGCTGGGGGGGGACATGCTGCGTACGAGCAGTACTTC. It specifies CSAGGGHAAYEQYF.